The present entry profiles one T cell receptor beta chain with its context. This entry comes from a study of PD-1 blockade in classical Hodgkin lymphoma. Clones were sequenced by immunoSEQ multiplex PCR, and TCRdb holds only the in-frame ones, with some missing. The table includes almost 20,000 clones, over 60% detected once. Time point: cycle 4 day 1 (C4D1), after around six weeks of nivolumab. Each patient experienced a relapse that followed autologous stem cell transplantation, and brentuximab vedotin exposure varied. The TCR was taken from a human donor with classical Hodgkin lymphoma. The sequences come from peripheral blood mononuclear cells (PBMCs), collected before the fourth cycle of nivolumab.

CDR3 DNA sequence: TGTGCCAGCAGCTTTAACAGGATGTATGGCTACACCTTC. Translation gives CASSFNRMYGYTF. This sequence joins TRBV5-6 and TRBJ1-2; tentatively, D is TRBD1 (5 bases). The length of the CDR3 is 13 residues. The germline CDR1 and CDR2 sequences are SGHDT and YYEEEE. V was shortened by 2 bases and J by 5 bases, with 10 bases between the two germline ends.